Here is one T cell receptor (beta chain) with its context. Antigen unknown. These data belong to a study of graft-versus-host responses after intestinal transplantation. Study summary: Recipients were all induced with anti-thymocyte globulin, then given tacrolimus and steroids for roughly 3 years.

Whole-study results and caveats: HvG clone declines early post-transplant were associated with peak circulating GvH levels. Investigators detected GvH clones in recipient marrow, with some emerging earlier in ileum or blood.

Repertoires were generated with immunoSEQ multiplex PCR, while TCRdb's copy carries only in-frame clones and drops some. The data show around 70,000 clones, 89% seen once. The CDR3 covers 18 residues. V shed 5 bases, J shed 4 bases, and the junction held 16 bases outside the gene matches. In germline, CDR1 is SEHNR, CDR2 FQNEAQ (reference sequence). Specimen: unstimulated CD8+ T cells sorted from spleen or lymph node cells, collected before intestinal transplant. V and J are TRBV7-9 and TRBJ2-5; 10 bases are a match to TRBD2. This clonotype was obtained from a human donor who received an intestinal transplant. The CDR3 DNA reads as TGTGCCAGCAGCGAATTGACTAGCGGGTACCCCTCCGCAGAGACCCAGTACTTC. Translation: CASSELTSGYPSAETQYF.